This T cell receptor (beta chain) emerged from a study of T cells in Graves' hyperthyroidism and ophthalmopathy. Those patients with uncontrolled infection, other autoimmune disease, pregnancy or lactation were excluded. With 6 bases clipped from V and 0 bases from J, the junction kept 8 bases outside the gene matches. Germline lookup yields CDR1 SQVTM and CDR2 ANQGSEA. CDR3 length equals 15 residues. Amplification of TCR beta CDR3 regions used RNA as the template. TCR CDR3 regions were first amplified by RT-PCR with HTBI primers. Using its own MiXCR run on the multiplex PCR reads, TCRdb lists one record per CDR3 protein. The table lists under 350,000 distinct CDR3 sequences, less than 30% of them singletons. This clonotype was found many times.

The origin of this receptor is a man aged 35-49 years with Graves' hyperthyroidism that later progressed to Graves' ophthalmopathy. The sample comprised blood. The V and J genes are TRBV29-1 and TRBJ2-4; 7 bases match TRBD2. The DNA for the CDR3 is TGCAGCGTACGTGGACTAGGCCTAGCCAAAAACATTCAGTACTTC. Its protein is CSVRGLGLAKNIQYF.